This T cell receptor beta chain came from a study of human T cells and chemical hapten exposure. Study findings and constraints: Compared to controls, expanded TCRs made significantly more large clusters of similar CDR3s.

As processed by the authors: Ranging from about 20,000 to 700,000, TCR counts per sample had a median value of roughly 96,000. TCRdb reprocessed the RACE reads via MiXCR and lists one record per CDR3 protein. TCRdb's processing, not the authors', yielded these V and J calls. This sample carries 150,000 to 200,000 distinct CDR3 sequences, roughly 14% of them seen once, and the ten largest clones take 1.7%. Concerning this clonotype itself: What it binds is not known.

As to time point: patch test 1, 2 weeks after DPC sensitization. Treatment given: therapeutic diphenylcyclopropenone sensitization with weekly scalp DPC. The authors' total RNA extraction used unfractionated whole blood. This CDR3 spans 14 amino acids. The V end was cut by 5 bases, the J end by 0 bases, with 10 bases between. Germline V gene lookup returns CDR1 MDHEN and CDR2 SYDVKM. This TCR was sampled from a woman aged 30 to 39 with alopecia areata. Some clones in this sample may be carry-over from other donors' samples. This chain links TRBV28 with TRBJ2-5; a weak D match, TRBD2 (6 bases). The starting material was whole blood, obtained in connection with sensitization to the hapten diphenylcyclopropenone (DPC). DNA of the CDR3: TGTGCCAGCAGTATACGGGGGTACCAAGAGACCCAGTACTTC. The encoded protein is CASSIRGYQETQYF.